These 12 T cell receptor beta chains originate from one sample sequenced in a study of tumor and adjacent non-tumor tissue in lung cancer. TCRbeta libraries were built with three rounds of nested PCR, modified from ARM-PCR. TCRdb processed the multiplex PCR reads anew with MiXCR; each CDR3 protein has one entry. The sample holds roughly 150,000 distinct CDR3 sequences, approximately 66% seen once. RNA was extracted from bulk tissue without any cell sorting. Sequencing was carried out using lung tumor tissue. The origin of the receptors is a man between 60 and 75 years old with small cell lung cancer.

The V and J genes are TRBV20-1 and TRBJ2-5; D gene ambiguous. The CDR3 covers 16 residues. CDR1 is DFQATT, CDR2 SNEGSKA, per germline (reference sequence). Between the trimmed V and J ends, which lost 0 bases and 0 bases, there was a span of 14 bases. The CDR3 DNA is TGCAGTGCTAGAGATGTCCTTTTAGCACACCAAGAGACCCAGTACTTC. Its protein product is CSARDVLLAHQETQYF.

The table lists this clonotype with a few counts. The chain couples TRBV6-5 to TRBJ2-1; the D gene could be TRBD1 or TRBD2 (5 bases each). Trimming removed 0 bases from V and 0 bases from J, with 12 bases in between. The CDR3 runs 17 residues. CDR1 is MNHEY and CDR2 is SVGAGI in the germline V gene. The CDR3 loop is CASSYSGWGSSYNEQFF. In nucleotides, the CDR3 is TGTGCCAGCAGTTACTCTGGGTGGGGGAGCTCCTACAATGAGCAGTTCTTC.

This clonotype was recorded a few times. The V and J genes are TRBV5-1 and TRBJ2-5; 7 positions agree with TRBD1. The CDR3 sequence is 15 residues long. Per the germline V gene, CDR1 is SGHRS and CDR2 is YFSETQ. Trimming at V came to 2 bases and at J to 2 bases, leaving 6 bases not matched to a gene. CDR3 bases: TGCGCCAGCAGCTTCCAACCGGGACAGCAAGAGACCCAGTACTTC. This codes for CASSFQPGQQETQYF.

This clonotype showed up just a few times. The chain combines TRBV28 with TRBJ2-6; D tentatively reads TRBD1 or TRBD2 (5 bases each). Germline V gene lookup returns CDR1 MDHEN and CDR2 SYDVKM. V was clipped by 4 bases and J by 2 bases, with 9 bases between them. CDR3 size: 15 residues. The CDR3 sequence: CASSSRGAGANVLTF. As DNA, the CDR3 is TGTGCCAGCAGTTCGAGGGGCGCTGGGGCCAACGTCCTGACTTTC. Filled out from reference TRBV28 and TRBJ2-6, the complete variable domain reads DVKVTQSSRYLVKRTGEKVFLECVQDMDHENMFWYRQDPGLGLRLIYFSYDVKMKEKGDIPEGYSVSREKKERFSLILESASTNQTSMYLCASSSRGAGANVLTFGAGSRLTVL.

The chain employs TRBV5-1 and TRBJ1-6, with 9 bases lining up with TRBD1. Germline CDR1 reads SGHRS; CDR2 reads YFSETQ. Trimming took 1 base from V and 0 from J; bases not matched to a gene: 2. The CDR3 length is 17 residues. The CDR3 DNA reads as TGCGCCAGCAGCTTGACAGGGGGCAGCTCCTATAATTCACCCCTCCACTTT. This sequence encodes CASSLTGGSSYNSPLHF.

This chain links TRBV6-5 with TRBJ2-2, with 9 bases fitting TRBD1. J gave up 7 bases and V 9 bases, and 12 bases lay outside the gene matches. This CDR3 comprises 15 residues. Germline assignment: CDR1 MNHEY and CDR2 SVGAGI. The CDR3 region has the DNA TGTGCCAGTAGACCGGACAGGGGTTGGATCGGGGAGCTGTTTTTT. Its translation is CASRPDRGWIGELFF.

This clonotype has more than one count but fewer than ten. This chain connects TRBV12-3 or TRBV12-4 to TRBJ2-6; 8 nucleotides line up with TRBD1. V lost 6 bases to trimming and J lost 17 bases; unmatched junction nucleotides: 9. The CDR3 is 12 amino acids. DNA for the CDR3: TGTGCCAGCAGCCAAAGGACAGGGAGCTTGACTTTC. Translating it yields CASSQRTGSLTF.

Note on this clonotype: At one end the junction does not follow the germline gene, possibly because of a read error. The chain couples TRBV7-8 to TRBJ2-1, with TRBD1 matching 12 bases. The CDR3 loop spans 15 amino acids. The germline gives CDR1 SGHVS, CDR2 FQNEAQ. CDR3 in DNA: TGTGTCAGCAGCTCCCGGGACAGGGGGCTTGGTGAGCAGTTCTTC. It translates to CVSSSRDRGLGEQFF.

The CDR3 region has the DNA TGTGCCAGCAGCCGACTAGTGGGAGGAATCACGTGGAAGCTGTTTTTT. Amino acids: CASSRLVGGITWKLFF. The J gene is TRBJ2-2, the V gene TRBV6-1; D is perhaps TRBD2 (6 bases). This CDR3 has 16 amino acids. The ends were cut back, 6 bases at V and 12 bases at J, with 26 bases in the middle. Germline-derived CDR1 and CDR2 are MNHNS and SASEGT.

The chain carries TRBV4-1 and TRBJ2-7, with D maybe TRBD2 (6 bases). The CDR3 extends over 19 amino acids. V lost 4 bases and J 0 bases, leaving 25 bases between the germline ends. Germline CDR1 is MGHRA and CDR2 is YSYEKL. CDR3 DNA sequence: TGCGCCAGCAGCCCAAAGGGACTTTCGGGATTGAGGAACTCCTACGAGCAGTACTTC. Its protein is CASSPKGLSGLRNSYEQYF.

Remarks on this clonotype: The junction and the germline gene differ at one end; a read error may be behind it. This sequence joins TRBV11-3 and TRBJ1-5; D ambiguous. The germline CDR1 and CDR2 sequences are SGHNT and YENEEA. CDR3 length: 13 amino acids. The CDR3 nucleotides read TGTGCCAACAGCTTGGGGAGCAATCAGCTCCAGCATTTT. It encodes CANSLGSNQLQHF.

Here the CDR3 DNA reads TGTGCCAGCAGCTCCGGACAGGGTCCTTCCGGGGCCAACGTCCTGACTTTC. Amino acid sequence: CASSSGQGPSGANVLTF. The rearrangement links TRBV5-4 to TRBJ2-6; 8 bases agree with TRBD1. This CDR3 is 17 amino acids long. With V trimmed by 3 bases and J by 4 bases, 9 bases remained unmatched. In germline, CDR1 is SGHNT, CDR2 YYREEE (reference sequence).